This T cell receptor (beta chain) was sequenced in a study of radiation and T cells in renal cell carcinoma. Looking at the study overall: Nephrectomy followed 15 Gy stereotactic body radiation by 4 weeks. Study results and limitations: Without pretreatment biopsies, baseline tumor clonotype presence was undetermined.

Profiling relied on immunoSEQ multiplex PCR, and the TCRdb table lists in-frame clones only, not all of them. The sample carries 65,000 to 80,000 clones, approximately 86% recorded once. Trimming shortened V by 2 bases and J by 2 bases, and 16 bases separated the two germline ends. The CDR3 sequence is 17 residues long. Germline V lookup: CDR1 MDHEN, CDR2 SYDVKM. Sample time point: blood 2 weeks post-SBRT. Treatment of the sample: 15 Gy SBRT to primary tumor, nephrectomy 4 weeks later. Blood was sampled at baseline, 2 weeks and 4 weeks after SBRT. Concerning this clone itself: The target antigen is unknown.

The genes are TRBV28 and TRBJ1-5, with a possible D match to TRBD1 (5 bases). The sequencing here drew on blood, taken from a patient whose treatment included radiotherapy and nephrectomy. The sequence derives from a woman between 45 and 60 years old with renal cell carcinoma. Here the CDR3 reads CASSLGSVGTGNQPQHF. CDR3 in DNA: TGTGCCAGCAGTTTAGGGTCTGTAGGGACGGGCAATCAGCCCCAGCATTTT.